A selection of T cell receptor beta chains follows, all from one sample in a study of OX40 agonist ivuxolimab in advanced cancers. TCRdb keeps only in-frame clones here, not all; method: immunoSEQ multiplex PCR. In the table there are around 44,000 clones, more than 70% of which are singletons. The sample consisted of CD4+ or CD8+ T cells sorted from blood, taken in a trial of the OX40 agonist ivuxolimab. These receptors were taken from an adult with an advanced solid tumor such as melanoma, head and neck, liver or kidney cancer. The CDR3 runs from the conserved cysteine through the conserved F or W. The D gene is left open where the match is weak. Not all rows give a size; the values are once, few, many and, for expanded clones, a class.

v_call	j_call	d_call	clone_size	cdr3_nt	cdr3_aa
TRBV4-3	TRBJ2-2	TRBD2	.	TGCGCCAGCAGCCAAGAAGTAGCGGGGGCGTACACCGGGGAGCTGTTTTTT	CASSQEVAGAYTGELFF
TRBV30	TRBJ1-5	.	.	TGTGCCTGGACTTTAGGGGATAGCAATCAGCCCCAGCATTTT	CAWTLGDSNQPQHF
TRBV4-1	TRBJ1-2	.	.	TGCGCCAGCAGCCAAGATCGGGCGTTATACTATGGCTACACCTTC	CASSQDRALYYGYTF
TRBV19	TRBJ1-5	.	few	TGTGCCAGTAGTACTCGAGCGGCCGGGGGCAATCAGCCCCAGCATTTT	CASSTRAAGGNQPQHF
TRBV7-6	TRBJ1-4	.	.	TGTGCCAGCAGCTTAATTAGTGGAGGGCGCGGCGAAAAACTGTTTTTT	CASSLISGGRGEKLFF
TRBV5-1	TRBJ1-3	TRBD1	.	TGCGCCAGCAGCCTGCTCGGACAGGCCACTTCTGGAAACACCATATATTTT	CASSLLGQATSGNTIYF
TRBV4-1	TRBJ1-5	.	once	TGCGCCAGCAGCCCATTCCGGGACAGCAATCAGCCCCAGCATTTT	CASSPFRDSNQPQHF
TRBV25-1	TRBJ1-4	.	.	TGTGCCAGCAGTGAGAACATTGCAACTAATGAAAAACTGTTTTTT	CASSENIATNEKLFF
TRBV27	TRBJ2-1	.	.	TGTGCCAGCAGTTTATCGATTCGGGACGGCTCCTACAATGAGCAGTTCTTC	CASSLSIRDGSYNEQFF
TRBV6-1	TRBJ1-5	TRBD1	.	TGTGCCAGCAGTGAAGCTTGGGACAGGGGGATTCGTCAGCCCCAGCATTTT	CASSEAWDRGIRQPQHF
TRBV13	TRBJ1-2	.	.	TGTGCCAGCAGCCAATTACAGGGCCTCTATGGCTACACCTTC	CASSQLQGLYGYTF
TRBV7-9	TRBJ2-1	.	once	TGTGCCAGCAGCTCCTCCGGCGGTGAGCAGTTCTTC	CASSSSGGEQFF
TRBV11-2	TRBJ1-1	.	.	TGTGCCAGCAGCTTAGCTCCAGCGAACACTGAAGCTTTCTTT	CASSLAPANTEAFF
TRBV2	TRBJ1-2	TRBD1	.	TGTGCCAGCAGACCTACAGGGGGGAACTATGGCTACACCTTC	CASRPTGGNYGYTF
TRBV2	TRBJ1-2	.	.	TGTGCCAGCAGTACGGATATTTATGGCTACACCTTC	CASSTDIYGYTF
TRBV7-8	TRBJ2-1	.	.	TGTGCCAGCAGGACCAACAGGGGAGGACCCAAAAGCTCCTACAATGAGCAGTTCTTC	CASRTNRGGPKSSYNEQFF
TRBV7-2	TRBJ1-1	.	.	TGTGCCAGCAGCTTAGTACAGTCCAACACTGAAGCTTTCTTT	CASSLVQSNTEAFF
TRBV6-1	TRBJ2-3	.	.	TGTGCCAGCAGTTTGGGGGGGCTTAGCACAGATACGCAGTATTTT	CASSLGGLSTDTQYF
TRBV13	TRBJ1-5	.	.	TGTGCCAGCAGCTTAGGGTCAGGGGCGGTCCAGCATTTT	CASSLGSGAVQHF
TRBV20-1	TRBJ1-5	.	.	TGCAGTGCTAGAGTACAGAGCCAGCATTTT	CSARVQSQHF
TRBV18	TRBJ1-5	.	.	TGTGCCAGCTCAGAACAGGCTTATAGCAATCAGCCCCAGCATTTT	CASSEQAYSNQPQHF
TRBV12-5	TRBJ1-1	.	.	TGTGCTAGTGGTTTGGGACAGGTAGATAACACTGAAGCTTTCTTT	CASGLGQVDNTEAFF
TRBV11-3	TRBJ2-7	.	.	TGTGCCAGCAGCTTTAGACAGGATTCCTACGAGCAGTACTTC	CASSFRQDSYEQYF
TRBV11-2	TRBJ2-1	TRBD2	.	TGTGCCAGCAGCTTTACTAGCGGGGGGCCCCATGAGCAGTTCTTC	CASSFTSGGPHEQFF
TRBV9	TRBJ1-1	.	.	TGTGCCAGCAGCTACCAGGTGGAGATGAACACTGAAGCTTTCTTT	CASSYQVEMNTEAFF
TRBV6-1	TRBJ1-2	TRBD1	.	TGTGCCAGCAGTGAAGCGCGATGGGGAGGGGGCGGCTACACCTTC	CASSEARWGGGGYTF